This T cell receptor (beta chain) was recovered during a study of control samples from healthy donors and cancer patients. Measured with immunoSEQ multiplex PCR; TCRdb has only the in-frame clones, and not every one. The table lists about 120,000 clones, approximately 87% of them singletons. V shed 4 bases and J 4 bases; nucleotides not matched to a gene: 8. The CDR3 is 14 amino acids. CDR1 is SQVTM, CDR2 ANQGSEA, per germline. The sequenced sample consisted of blood. The clonotype comes from a man between 25 and 39 years old in good health. The chain recombines TRBV29-1 with TRBJ1-2; 8 bases agree with TRBD1. The CDR3 DNA sequence: TGCAGCGTTGTGGGTCAGGGGGCGAGCTATGGCTACACCTTC. Residues: CSVVGQGASYGYTF.